A selection of T cell receptor beta chains follows, all from one sample in a study of human T cells and chemical hapten exposure. TCRdb ran MiXCR on the RACE reads and lists one entry per CDR3 protein. Found here are over 65,000 distinct CDR3 sequences, over 8.5% of them singletons; the top ten hold approximately 1.4%. The specimen comprised whole blood, sampled in connection with sensitization to the hapten diphenylcyclopropenone (DPC). The receptors derive from a woman aged 45-59 years with alopecia areata. Some clones in this sample may be carry-over from other donors' samples. Each CDR3 is given with its conserved first and last residue. The order of the fields is clone size, V gene, J gene, CDR3 length, D gene, CDR3 protein, CDR3 DNA. D genes are given only for firm matches. Size is omitted from some rows. Given values are once, few, many or a class for expanded clones.

size: .; V: TRBV15; J: TRBJ1-2; length: 18; D: .; CDR3: CATSSTLPGYVMDYGYTF; DNA: TGTGCCACCAGCAGCACCCTCCCAGGGTACGTGATGGACTATGGCTACACCTTC
size: .; V: TRBV6-1; J: TRBJ1-2; length: 13; D: .; CDR3: CASSATGADGYTF; DNA: TGTGCCAGCAGCGCGACAGGAGCGGATGGCTACACCTTC
size: few; V: TRBV6-6; J: TRBJ1-3; length: 15; D: .; CDR3: CASSYEGFGANTIYF; DNA: TGTGCCAGCAGTTACGAAGGCTTCGGAGCCAACACCATATATTTT
size: many; V: TRBV20-1; J: TRBJ2-7; length: 15; D: TRBD2; CDR3: CSAKSSGLSSYEQYF; DNA: TGCAGTGCTAAATCCTCGGGACTATCCTCCTACGAGCAGTACTTC
size: many; V: TRBV28; J: TRBJ1-5; length: 18; D: TRBD1; CDR3: CASTRDRKTGILNQPQHF; DNA: TGTGCCAGCACAAGAGACCGCAAGACAGGGATCCTCAATCAGCCCCAGCATTTT
size: .; V: TRBV11-2; J: TRBJ1-1; length: 14; D: .; CDR3: CASNLVGARTEAFF; DNA: TGTGCCAGCAACTTAGTGGGGGCGCGGACTGAAGCTTTCTTT
size: .; V: TRBV20-1; J: TRBJ1-5; length: 13; D: .; CDR3: CSAWGGSSEPQHF; DNA: TGCAGTGCTTGGGGAGGGTCCTCGGAGCCCCAGCATTTT
size: .; V: TRBV9; J: TRBJ1-2; length: 17; D: .; CDR3: CASSVGREVSVIYGYTF; DNA: TGTGCCAGCAGCGTAGGACGTGAGGTCTCCGTGATCTATGGCTACACCTTC
size: .; V: TRBV11-2; J: TRBJ2-1; length: 15; D: TRBD1; CDR3: CASSAGTGSYNEQFF; DNA: TGTGCCAGCAGCGCAGGGACAGGGAGTTACAATGAGCAGTTCTTC
size: many; V: TRBV15; J: TRBJ1-4; length: 12; D: .; CDR3: CATNWGNEKLFF; DNA: TGTGCCACCAACTGGGGGAATGAAAAACTGTTTTTT
size: few; V: TRBV7-9; J: TRBJ1-1; length: 12; D: .; CDR3: CASSSSGAEAFF; DNA: TGTGCCAGCAGCTCCTCAGGGGCTGAAGCTTTCTTT
size: few; V: TRBV27; J: TRBJ1-6; length: 15; D: .; CDR3: CASSLMRGNNSPLHF; DNA: TGTGCCAGCAGTTTAATGAGGGGCAATAATTCACCCCTCCACTTT
size: many; V: TRBV29-1; J: TRBJ2-4; length: 13; D: .; CDR3: CSVGQKAKNIQYF; DNA: TGCAGCGTTGGTCAGAAAGCCAAAAACATTCAGTACTTC
size: .; V: TRBV20-1; J: TRBJ1-5; length: 15; D: TRBD1; CDR3: CSAPFSGQGDQPQHF; DNA: TGCAGTGCTCCTTTCAGTGGACAGGGCGATCAGCCCCAGCATTTT
size: few; V: TRBV4-2; J: TRBJ2-1; length: 13; D: .; CDR3: CASSPANYNEQFF; DNA: TGTGCCAGCAGCCCCGCCAATTACAATGAGCAGTTCTTC
size: many; V: TRBV7-9; J: TRBJ2-7; length: 14; D: .; CDR3: CASSFTQGGDEQYF; DNA: TGTGCCAGCAGCTTCACACAGGGCGGCGACGAGCAGTACTTC
size: few; V: TRBV14; J: TRBJ2-3; length: 17; D: .; CDR3: CASSPLIVGGSTDTQYF; DNA: TGTGCCAGCAGCCCCCTAATAGTCGGCGGGAGCACAGATACGCAGTATTTT
size: many; V: TRBV11-2; J: TRBJ1-2; length: 13; D: TRBD1; CDR3: CASSGQGIDGYTF; DNA: TGTGCCAGCAGCGGACAGGGAATCGATGGCTACACCTTC
size: .; V: TRBV4-3; J: TRBJ2-7; length: 13; D: .; CDR3: CASSQDASSEQYF; DNA: TGCGCCAGCAGCCAAGACGCCTCCTCCGAGCAGTACTTC
size: .; V: TRBV7-9; J: TRBJ2-7; length: 16; D: TRBD2; CDR3: CASSPGTSGDPYEQYF; DNA: TGTGCCAGCAGCCCGGGGACTAGCGGGGACCCCTACGAGCAGTACTTC
size: many; V: TRBV12-3/TRBV12-4; J: TRBJ1-6; length: 13; D: .; CDR3: CASSLDYNSPLHF; DNA: TGTGCCAGCAGTTTAGATTATAATTCACCCCTCCACTTT
size: .; V: TRBV28; J: TRBJ1-2; length: 17; D: .; CDR3: CASRKAAAAGINYGYTF; DNA: TGTGCCAGCAGGAAGGCGGCCGCCGCGGGGATTAACTATGGCTACACCTTC
size: few; V: TRBV20-1; J: TRBJ2-5; length: 16; D: TRBD2; CDR3: CSARDWGGPGQETQYF; DNA: TGCAGTGCTAGAGATTGGGGAGGGCCGGGACAAGAGACCCAGTACTTC
size: few; V: TRBV10-1; J: TRBJ2-5; length: 15; D: TRBD2; CDR3: CASSVSSGGEKTQYF; DNA: TGCGCCAGCAGTGTGTCCAGCGGGGGGGAAAAGACCCAGTACTTC
size: .; V: TRBV12-3/TRBV12-4; J: TRBJ2-1; length: 15; D: TRBD2; CDR3: CAIGTLAGGFDEQFF; DNA: TGTGCCATCGGGACCCTAGCGGGGGGGTTCGATGAGCAGTTCTTC
size: .; V: TRBV18; J: TRBJ2-6; length: 17; D: .; CDR3: CASSPQRGGLGANVLTF; DNA: TGTGCCAGCTCACCACAAAGAGGAGGGTTAGGGGCCAACGTCCTGACTTTC
size: many; V: TRBV10-2; J: TRBJ2-1; length: 13; D: .; CDR3: CASRGLYMNEQFF; DNA: TGCGCCAGCAGAGGTCTTTATATGAATGAGCAGTTCTTC
size: few; V: TRBV24-1; J: TRBJ1-1; length: 13; D: .; CDR3: CAPYTGLMSEAFF; DNA: TGTGCCCCCTACACAGGGCTTATGAGTGAAGCTTTCTTT
size: .; V: TRBV7-9; J: TRBJ2-3; length: 15; D: .; CDR3: CASSLYRGASDTQYF; DNA: TGTGCCAGCAGCTTATACCGGGGGGCCTCAGATACGCAGTATTTT
size: .; V: TRBV5-1; J: TRBJ2-2; length: 14; D: .; CDR3: CASSLDGDTGVLFF; DNA: TGCGCCAGCAGCTTGGACGGAGACACCGGGGTGCTGTTTTTT
size: many; V: TRBV12-3/TRBV12-4; J: TRBJ2-5; length: 16; D: TRBD2; CDR3: CASGPTSGGAFETQYF; DNA: TGTGCCAGCGGCCCCACTAGCGGGGGGGCGTTCGAGACCCAGTACTTC
size: many; V: TRBV18; J: TRBJ2-5; length: 16; D: TRBD2; CDR3: CASSPRPLAGGETQYF; DNA: TGTGCCAGCTCACCACGTCCGCTAGCGGGAGGAGAGACCCAGTACTTC
size: many; V: TRBV28; J: TRBJ2-7; length: 14; D: .; CDR3: CASNDQVAPYEQYF; DNA: TGTGCCAGCAATGACCAGGTAGCCCCATACGAGCAGTACTTC
size: many; V: TRBV18; J: TRBJ1-1; length: 12; D: .; CDR3: CASSIRGTEAFF; DNA: TGTGCCAGCTCGATCCGGGGCACTGAAGCTTTCTTT
size: many; V: TRBV11-2; J: TRBJ1-2; length: 17; D: .; CDR3: CASSLAVKRGNDYGYTF; DNA: TGTGCCAGCAGCTTAGCTGTTAAACGGGGGAATGACTATGGCTACACCTTC
size: many; V: TRBV5-1; J: TRBJ1-6; length: 14; D: .; CDR3: CASSLPASNSPLHF; DNA: TGCGCCAGCAGCTTGCCGGCAAGCAATTCACCCCTCCACTTT
size: many; V: TRBV2; J: TRBJ1-2; length: 11; D: .; CDR3: CASTEDRGYTF; DNA: TGTGCCAGCACTGAAGACAGAGGCTACACCTTC
size: many; V: TRBV5-1; J: TRBJ2-1; length: 22; D: TRBD2; CDR3: CASSSGTSGPKRPLSSYNEQFF; DNA: TGCGCCAGCAGCTCCGGGACTAGCGGACCAAAGCGCCCCCTCAGCTCCTACAATGAGCAGTTCTTC
size: .; V: TRBV3-1; J: TRBJ2-3; length: 16; D: TRBD2; CDR3: CASSPPTSGRTDTQYF; DNA: TGTGCCAGCAGCCCCCCGACTAGCGGACGCACAGATACGCAGTATTTT
size: many; V: TRBV6-5; J: TRBJ1-6; length: 14; D: TRBD1; CDR3: CASSLGQLNSPLHF; DNA: TGTGCCAGCAGCCTGGGACAGCTAAATTCACCCCTCCACTTT
size: .; V: TRBV2; J: TRBJ2-2; length: 13; D: .; CDR3: CASSEALGGELFF; DNA: TGTGCCAGCAGTGAGGCCCTGGGCGGGGAGCTGTTTTTT
size: .; V: TRBV12-3/TRBV12-4; J: TRBJ2-3; length: 18; D: TRBD2; CDR3: CASSPLIAGGSSTDTQYF; DNA: TGTGCCAGCAGCCCCCTGATAGCGGGGGGGTCTAGCACAGATACGCAGTATTTT
size: .; V: TRBV10-1; J: TRBJ1-2; length: 15; D: .; CDR3: CASSLLSAPNYGYTF; DNA: TGCGCCAGCAGTTTGCTATCCGCCCCTAACTATGGCTACACCTTC
size: .; V: TRBV3-1; J: TRBJ1-1; length: 12; D: .; CDR3: CASSQETGEAFF; DNA: TGTGCCAGCAGCCAAGAAACGGGTGAAGCTTTCTTT
size: few; V: TRBV6-2/TRBV6-3; J: TRBJ1-1; length: 15; D: TRBD1; CDR3: CASGKSRQGLTEAFF; DNA: TGTGCCAGCGGTAAAAGCAGACAGGGGCTCACTGAAGCTTTCTTT
size: many; V: TRBV7-6; J: TRBJ1-5; length: 17; D: TRBD1; CDR3: CASSLNTGARGNQPQHF; DNA: TGTGCCAGCAGCCTAAATACAGGGGCGAGGGGCAATCAGCCCCAGCATTTT
size: few; V: TRBV12-3/TRBV12-4; J: TRBJ2-7; length: 11; D: .; CDR3: CASSWAYEQYF; DNA: TGTGCCAGCAGTTGGGCCTACGAGCAGTACTTC
size: .; V: TRBV5-1; J: TRBJ2-7; length: 14; D: .; CDR3: CASSPQARQDEQYF; DNA: TGCGCCAGCAGCCCGCAGGCACGACAAGACGAGCAGTACTTC
size: few; V: TRBV20-1; J: TRBJ1-5; length: 12; D: TRBD1; CDR3: CSASGGREAQHF; DNA: TGCAGTGCTTCAGGGGGAAGAGAAGCCCAGCATTTT
size: many; V: TRBV5-4; J: TRBJ2-2; length: 12; D: .; CDR3: CASSLWVGELFF; DNA: TGTGCCAGCAGCTTGTGGGTCGGGGAGCTGTTTTTT
size: few; V: TRBV29-1; J: TRBJ2-2; length: 14; D: .; CDR3: CSVVRQGNTGELFF; DNA: TGCAGCGTTGTACGGCAGGGGAACACCGGGGAGCTGTTTTTT